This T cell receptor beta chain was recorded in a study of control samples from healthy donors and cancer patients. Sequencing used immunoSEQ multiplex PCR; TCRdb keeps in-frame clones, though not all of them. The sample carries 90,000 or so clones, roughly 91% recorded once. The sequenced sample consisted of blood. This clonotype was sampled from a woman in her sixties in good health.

CDR3 nucleotide sequence: TGTGCCAGCAGCCAACGGGGGGTCTACAATGAGCAGTTCTTC. As protein: CASSQRGVYNEQFF. This chain joins TRBV13 and TRBJ2-1, with 7 nucleotides matching TRBD2. Looked up from germline, CDR1 is PRHDT and CDR2 is FYEKMQ (reference sequence). The CDR3 loop spans 14 amino acids. V shed 5 bases, J shed 3 bases, and the junction held 4 bases outside the gene matches.